A selection of T cell receptor beta chains follows, all from one sample in a study of blood T cell repertoires in COVID-19. Generated by immunoSEQ multiplex PCR, the TCRdb table keeps only in-frame clones and is missing some. The sample has 300,000 to 450,000 clones; roughly four fifths are singletons. Sequencing used peripheral blood. Receptors were obtained from a human donor with acute or convalescent COVID-19. The donor label of this sample is uncertain. Each CDR3 is given with its conserved first and last residue. A D gene is named only where the DNA matches it firmly. Size values are once, few and many counts, or a class for expanded clones, and some rows have none.

V: TRBV5-1
size: once
D: .
J: TRBJ1-1
DNA: TGCGCCAGCGCCAGGAGGCAGGGGTCGCCGAACACTGAAGCTTTCTTT
CDR3: CASARRQGSPNTEAFF

V: TRBV2
size: few
D: .
J: TRBJ2-3
DNA: TGTGCCAGCCGAGGGGGGGTGCCGAGCACAGATACGCAGTATTTT
CDR3: CASRGGVPSTDTQYF

V: TRBV12-3/TRBV12-4
size: .
D: .
J: TRBJ1-1
DNA: TGTGCCAGCAGTCCCCGGACTAACACTGAAGCTTTCTTT
CDR3: CASSPRTNTEAFF

V: TRBV10-3
size: once
D: .
J: TRBJ1-1
DNA: TGTGCCATCACCGCAGGCCCGAACACTGAAGCTTTCTTT
CDR3: CAITAGPNTEAFF

V: TRBV7-6
size: .
D: .
J: TRBJ1-3
DNA: TGTGCCAGCAGCCATGGACTGAACTCTGGAAACACCATATATTTT
CDR3: CASSHGLNSGNTIYF

V: TRBV19
size: .
D: TRBD1
J: TRBJ1-3
DNA: TGTGCCAGTCGAGAACAGGGGGCGCGGGACACCATATATTTT
CDR3: CASREQGARDTIYF

V: TRBV30
size: .
D: .
J: TRBJ1-1
DNA: TGTGCCTGGAGGATAGGGGAGAACACTGAAGCTTTCTTT
CDR3: CAWRIGENTEAFF

V: TRBV18
size: .
D: TRBD1
J: TRBJ1-2
DNA: TGTGCCAGCTCATGGGGTCGTCCGGGACAGGCGACCTATGGCTACACCTTC
CDR3: CASSWGRPGQATYGYTF

V: TRBV2
size: .
D: .
J: TRBJ1-2
DNA: TGTGCCAGCACAGGGGTCTTACCTAACTATGGCTACACCTTC
CDR3: CASTGVLPNYGYTF

V: TRBV30
size: .
D: .
J: TRBJ2-7
DNA: TGTGCCTGGAAAAAGTACGCAGGGTTCTACGAGCAGTACTTC
CDR3: CAWKKYAGFYEQYF

V: TRBV5-1
size: .
D: TRBD1
J: TRBJ1-4
DNA: TGCGCCAGCAGTTTCAGGGGGCCAGTTAATAATGAAAAACTGTTTTTT
CDR3: CASSFRGPVNNEKLFF

V: TRBV6-5
size: .
D: TRBD2
J: TRBJ2-7
DNA: TGTGCCAGCAGTTCCGGGACTAGCGGGGCCTACGAGCAGTACTTC
CDR3: CASSSGTSGAYEQYF

V: TRBV27
size: .
D: .
J: TRBJ1-3
DNA: TGTGCCAGCAGTTTGTCAGGGGCTGGAAACACCATATATTTT
CDR3: CASSLSGAGNTIYF

V: TRBV12-1
size: once
D: .
J: TRBJ1-5
DNA: TGTGCCAGCAGCTCTTACCTGGGCCCCCAGCATTTT
CDR3: CASSSYLGPQHF

V: TRBV5-1
size: .
D: TRBD1
J: TRBJ2-2
DNA: TGCGCCAGCAGCTTACGGACAGGGGCAGTAATCGGGGAGCTGTTTTTT
CDR3: CASSLRTGAVIGELFF

V: TRBV11-2
size: .
D: .
J: TRBJ2-7
DNA: TGTGCCAGCAGCTTAGAGCCAGTAACCTACGAGCAGTACTTC
CDR3: CASSLEPVTYEQYF

V: TRBV27
size: .
D: TRBD1
J: TRBJ2-7
DNA: TGTGCCAGCAGTTTGACAGGGTTTTCCTACGAGCAGTACTTC
CDR3: CASSLTGFSYEQYF

V: TRBV28
size: few
D: TRBD1
J: TRBJ1-5
DNA: TGTGCCAGCAGGAAGGGGGGGACAGGGGGTAATCAGCCCCAGCATTTT
CDR3: CASRKGGTGGNQPQHF

V: TRBV6-5
size: once
D: .
J: TRBJ1-5
DNA: TGTGCCAGCACGTTCCTTTCGGGGGGGCATCAGCCCCAGCATTTT
CDR3: CASTFLSGGHQPQHF

V: TRBV5-4
size: few
D: .
J: TRBJ1-3
DNA: TGTGCCAGCAGCTTGGGTAACAGGAACACCATATATTTT
CDR3: CASSLGNRNTIYF

V: TRBV7-2
size: .
D: .
J: TRBJ1-5
DNA: TGTGCCAGCAGCTTATCCCCAGGGCATCAGCCCCAGCATTTT
CDR3: CASSLSPGHQPQHF

V: TRBV18
size: .
D: .
J: TRBJ1-1
DNA: TGTGCCAGCTCACCTGCGCTGAACACTGAAGCTTTCTTT
CDR3: CASSPALNTEAFF

V: TRBV3-1/TRBV3-2
size: .
D: .
J: TRBJ1-2
DNA: TGTGCCAGCAGCCAAGATGTCTGGGCAGGAAACGGCTACACCTTC
CDR3: CASSQDVWAGNGYTF

V: TRBV6-5
size: few
D: .
J: TRBJ1-2
DNA: TGTGCCAGCACTAGGGGCAGCCAAGGATATGGCTACACCTTC
CDR3: CASTRGSQGYGYTF

V: TRBV2
size: .
D: TRBD2
J: TRBJ2-3
DNA: TGTGCCAGCAGTCGGGGACTAGCGGGGGTCAAGGATACGCAGTATTTT
CDR3: CASSRGLAGVKDTQYF

V: TRBV9
size: few
D: TRBD2
J: TRBJ2-2
DNA: TGTGCCAGCAGCGTTTTGTCTAGCGGGGGGGGTGGCACCGGGGAGCTGTTTTTT
CDR3: CASSVLSSGGGGTGELFF

V: TRBV7-8
size: .
D: .
J: TRBJ2-3
DNA: TGTGCCAGCAGCACCCGACTAGACCGCACAGATACGCAGTATTTT
CDR3: CASSTRLDRTDTQYF

V: TRBV7-2
size: once
D: .
J: TRBJ1-1
DNA: TGTGCCAGCAGCAACGGGCGGGTAACTGAAGCTTTCTTT
CDR3: CASSNGRVTEAFF

V: TRBV5-1
size: .
D: TRBD1
J: TRBJ1-1
DNA: TGCGCCAGCAGCGAGCAAGCGGGGACAGGGAAAGCTTTCTTT
CDR3: CASSEQAGTGKAFF

V: TRBV18
size: few
D: .
J: TRBJ1-1
DNA: TGTGCCAGCTCACGGGACCAGGGGTCGAACACTGAAGCTTTCTTT
CDR3: CASSRDQGSNTEAFF

V: TRBV19
size: .
D: .
J: TRBJ1-2
DNA: TGTGCCAGTAGTATAGATCGCCGGGGGACGGCTAACTATGGCTACACCTTC
CDR3: CASSIDRRGTANYGYTF

V: TRBV11-3
size: .
D: TRBD1
J: TRBJ2-2
DNA: TGTGCCAGCAGCCCAGGACAGGGGGCCGGGGAGCTGTTTTTT
CDR3: CASSPGQGAGELFF

V: TRBV3-1/TRBV3-2
size: .
D: TRBD1
J: TRBJ1-5
DNA: TGTGCCAGCAGCCAAGCTTGGGACAGTCAGCCCCAGCATTTT
CDR3: CASSQAWDSQPQHF

V: TRBV5-6
size: .
D: .
J: TRBJ1-2
DNA: TGTGCCAGCAGCTGGGCCAACACACCGTCTGGCTACACCTTC
CDR3: CASSWANTPSGYTF

V: TRBV30
size: .
D: .
J: TRBJ2-1
DNA: TGTGCCTGGGACAGGAGCTCCTACAATGAGCAGTTCTTC
CDR3: CAWDRSSYNEQFF

V: TRBV18
size: .
D: .
J: TRBJ1-6
DNA: TGTGCCAGCTCCCTCAACAGGGATTCACCCCTCCACTTT
CDR3: CASSLNRDSPLHF

V: TRBV5-8
size: .
D: .
J: TRBJ1-1
DNA: TGTGCCAGCAGTGGGGGGGTGGTGAGGAACACTGAAGCTTTCTTT
CDR3: CASSGGVVRNTEAFF

V: TRBV6-5
size: once
D: .
J: TRBJ1-1
DNA: TGTGCCAGCAGTTCCCCGGGGGGAGGGAACACTGAAGCTTTCTTT
CDR3: CASSSPGGGNTEAFF

V: TRBV4-1
size: .
D: .
J: TRBJ2-7
DNA: TGCGCCAGCAGCCAAGGAAGGGGCGAGCAGTACTTC
CDR3: CASSQGRGEQYF

V: TRBV25-1
size: .
D: TRBD1
J: TRBJ2-7
DNA: TGTGCCAGCAGTCTTCCCGGGACAGGGGCAAGCGAGCAGTACTTC
CDR3: CASSLPGTGASEQYF

V: TRBV7-2
size: .
D: TRBD2
J: TRBJ2-3
DNA: TGTGCCAGCAGCTTAGCACTAGCGAGGGATACGCAGTATTTT
CDR3: CASSLALARDTQYF

V: TRBV18
size: .
D: TRBD1
J: TRBJ1-1
DNA: TGTGCCAGCTCACAATACGGACAGGGGGCTGATCAAGCTTTCTTT
CDR3: CASSQYGQGADQAFF

V: TRBV7-8
size: .
D: .
J: TRBJ2-1
DNA: TGTGCCAGCAGCTTAGACACTAGAGGTATCTCCTACAATGAGCAGTTCTTC
CDR3: CASSLDTRGISYNEQFF